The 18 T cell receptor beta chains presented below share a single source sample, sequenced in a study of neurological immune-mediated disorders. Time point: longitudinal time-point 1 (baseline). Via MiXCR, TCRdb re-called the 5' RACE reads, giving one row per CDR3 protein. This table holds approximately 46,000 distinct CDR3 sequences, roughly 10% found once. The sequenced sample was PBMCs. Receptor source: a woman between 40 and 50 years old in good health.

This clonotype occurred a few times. CDR3 in DNA: TGCGCCAGCAGCTTGGCCTGGCTAGCGGGGGGCTTCACAGATACGCAGTATTTT. It translates to CASSLAWLAGGFTDTQYF. The gene calls are TRBV5-1 and TRBJ2-3; the match to TRBD2 covers 11 bases. This CDR3 has 18 amino acids. Germline trimming cut 0 bases from V and 2 bases from J; bases unmatched to any gene: 8. Germline CDR1 is SGHRS and CDR2 is YFSETQ.

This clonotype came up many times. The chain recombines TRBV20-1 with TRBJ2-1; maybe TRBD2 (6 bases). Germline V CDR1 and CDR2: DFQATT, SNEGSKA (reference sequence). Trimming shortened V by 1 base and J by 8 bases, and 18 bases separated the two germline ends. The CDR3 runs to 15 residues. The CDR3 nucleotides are TGCAGTGCTAGAGGGCTGGCTAGCGTTACCTATGAGCAGTTCTTC. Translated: CSARGLASVTYEQFF.

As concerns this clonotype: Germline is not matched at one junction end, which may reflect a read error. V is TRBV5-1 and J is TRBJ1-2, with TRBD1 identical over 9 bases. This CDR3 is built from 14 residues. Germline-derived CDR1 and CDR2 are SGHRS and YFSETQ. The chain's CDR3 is CASRSGQGKYDYTF. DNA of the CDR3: TGCGCCAGCAGAAGTGGACAGGGGAAATATGACTACACCTTC.

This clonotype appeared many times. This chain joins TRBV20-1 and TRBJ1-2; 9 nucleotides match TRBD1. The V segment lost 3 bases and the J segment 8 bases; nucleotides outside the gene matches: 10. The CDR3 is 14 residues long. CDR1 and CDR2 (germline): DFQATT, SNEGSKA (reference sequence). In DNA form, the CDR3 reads TGCAGTGCTAGTTTAACAGGGGGCCCTAAAGGCTACACCTTC. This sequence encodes CSASLTGGPKGYTF.

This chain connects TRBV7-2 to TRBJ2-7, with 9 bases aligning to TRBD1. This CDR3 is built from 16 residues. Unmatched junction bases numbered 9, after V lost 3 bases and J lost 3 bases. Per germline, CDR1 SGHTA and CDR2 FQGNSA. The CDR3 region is CASSLGPGQGFYEQYF. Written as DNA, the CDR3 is TGTGCCAGCAGCTTGGGTCCCGGACAGGGGTTCTACGAGCAGTACTTC.

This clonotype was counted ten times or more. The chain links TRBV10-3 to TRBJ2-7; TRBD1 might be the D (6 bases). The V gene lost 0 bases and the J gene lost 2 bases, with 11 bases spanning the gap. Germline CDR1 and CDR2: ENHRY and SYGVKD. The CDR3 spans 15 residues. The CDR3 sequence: CAISESPGAAYEQYF. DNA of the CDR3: TGTGCCATCAGTGAGTCTCCAGGGGCGGCCTACGAGCAGTACTTC.

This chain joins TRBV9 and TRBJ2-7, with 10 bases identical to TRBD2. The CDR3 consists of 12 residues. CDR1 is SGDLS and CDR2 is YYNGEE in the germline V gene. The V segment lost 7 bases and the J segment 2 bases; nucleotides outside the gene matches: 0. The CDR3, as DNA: TGTGCCAGCGGACTAGCGGCCTACGAGCAGTACTTC. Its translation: CASGLAAYEQYF.

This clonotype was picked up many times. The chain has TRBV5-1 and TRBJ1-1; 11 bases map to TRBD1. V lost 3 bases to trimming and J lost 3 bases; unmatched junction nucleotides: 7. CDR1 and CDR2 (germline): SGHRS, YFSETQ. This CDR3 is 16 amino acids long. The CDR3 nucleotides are TGCGCCAGCAGCTCGGGACAGGGGGTGGCGTACACTGAAGCTTTCTTT. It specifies CASSSGQGVAYTEAFF. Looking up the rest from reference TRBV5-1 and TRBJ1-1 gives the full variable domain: KAGVTQTPRYLIKTRGQQVTLSCSPISGHRSVSWYQQTPGQGLQFLFEYFSETQRNKGNFPGRFSGRQFSNSRSEMNVSTLELGDSALYLCASSSGQGVAYTEAFFGQGTRLTVV.

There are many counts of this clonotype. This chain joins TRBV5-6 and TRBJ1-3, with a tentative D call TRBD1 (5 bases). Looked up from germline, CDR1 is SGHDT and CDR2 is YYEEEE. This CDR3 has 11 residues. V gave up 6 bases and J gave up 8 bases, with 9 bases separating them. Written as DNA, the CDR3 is TGTGCCAGCACCGCGGGGGACACCATATATTTT. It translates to CASTAGDTIYF.

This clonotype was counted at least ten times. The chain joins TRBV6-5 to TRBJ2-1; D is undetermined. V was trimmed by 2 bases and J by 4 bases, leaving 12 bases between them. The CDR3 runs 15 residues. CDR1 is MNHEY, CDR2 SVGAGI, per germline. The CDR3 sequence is CASSYDRDEYNEQFF. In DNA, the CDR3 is TGTGCCAGCAGTTACGACCGAGATGAATACAATGAGCAGTTCTTC.

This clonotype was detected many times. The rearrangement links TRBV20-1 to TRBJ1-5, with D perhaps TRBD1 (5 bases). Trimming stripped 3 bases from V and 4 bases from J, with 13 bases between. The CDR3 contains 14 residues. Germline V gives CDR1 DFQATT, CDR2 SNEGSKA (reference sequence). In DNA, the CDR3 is TGCAGTGCTAGTACAGGCCGTTATAATCAGCCCCAGCATTTT. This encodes CSASTGRYNQPQHF.

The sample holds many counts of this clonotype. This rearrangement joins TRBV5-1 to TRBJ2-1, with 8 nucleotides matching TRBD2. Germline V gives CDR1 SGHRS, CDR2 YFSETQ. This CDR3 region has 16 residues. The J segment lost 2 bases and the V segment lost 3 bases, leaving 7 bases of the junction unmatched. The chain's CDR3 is CASSSRGVIAYNEQFF. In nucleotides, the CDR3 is TGCGCCAGCAGCTCGCGGGGGGTTATCGCCTACAATGAGCAGTTCTTC.

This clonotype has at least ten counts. In DNA, the CDR3 is TGCAGCACCGAAACCTACGGCCCCAGGGTCGATGAGCAGTTCTTC. It encodes CSTETYGPRVDEQFF. The V gene is TRBV29-1, the J gene TRBJ2-1, with a tentative D call TRBD1 (5 bases). CDR1 is SQVTM and CDR2 is ANQGSEA in the germline V gene. The V end was cut by 8 bases, the J end by 8 bases, with 25 bases between. The CDR3 spans 15 residues.

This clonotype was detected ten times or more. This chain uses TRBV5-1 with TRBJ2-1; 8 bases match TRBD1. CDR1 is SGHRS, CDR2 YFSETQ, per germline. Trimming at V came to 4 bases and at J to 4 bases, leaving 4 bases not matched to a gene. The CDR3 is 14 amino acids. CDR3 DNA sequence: TGCGCCAGCAGCATGACAGGGGTATACAATGAGCAGTTCTTC. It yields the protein CASSMTGVYNEQFF.

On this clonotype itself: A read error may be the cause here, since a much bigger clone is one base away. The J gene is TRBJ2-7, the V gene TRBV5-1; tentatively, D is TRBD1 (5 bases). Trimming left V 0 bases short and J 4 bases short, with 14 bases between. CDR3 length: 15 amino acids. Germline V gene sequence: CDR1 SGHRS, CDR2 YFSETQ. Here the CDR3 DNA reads TGCGCCAGCAGCTTGGAAGCAGGGAAGATTTACGAGCAGTACTTC. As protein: CASSLEAGKIYEQYF.

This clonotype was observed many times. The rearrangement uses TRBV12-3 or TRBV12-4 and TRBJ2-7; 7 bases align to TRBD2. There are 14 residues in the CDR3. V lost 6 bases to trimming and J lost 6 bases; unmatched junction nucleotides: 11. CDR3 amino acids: CASRLALARGEQYF. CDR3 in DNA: TGTGCCAGCAGACTAGCGCTTGCTAGGGGCGAGCAGTACTTC.

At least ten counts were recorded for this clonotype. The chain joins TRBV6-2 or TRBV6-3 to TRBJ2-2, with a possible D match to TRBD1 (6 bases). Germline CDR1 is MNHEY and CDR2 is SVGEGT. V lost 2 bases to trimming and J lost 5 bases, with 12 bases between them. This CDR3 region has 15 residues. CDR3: CASSYRGMETGELFF. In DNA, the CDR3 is TGTGCCAGCAGTTACAGGGGGATGGAGACCGGGGAGCTGTTTTTT.

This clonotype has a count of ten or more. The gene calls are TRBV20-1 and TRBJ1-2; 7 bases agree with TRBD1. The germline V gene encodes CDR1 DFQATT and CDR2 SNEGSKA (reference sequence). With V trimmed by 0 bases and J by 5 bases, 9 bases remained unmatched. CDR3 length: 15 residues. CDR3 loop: CSARDGDRVGYGYTF. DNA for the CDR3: TGCAGTGCTAGAGATGGTGACAGGGTTGGATATGGCTACACCTTC.